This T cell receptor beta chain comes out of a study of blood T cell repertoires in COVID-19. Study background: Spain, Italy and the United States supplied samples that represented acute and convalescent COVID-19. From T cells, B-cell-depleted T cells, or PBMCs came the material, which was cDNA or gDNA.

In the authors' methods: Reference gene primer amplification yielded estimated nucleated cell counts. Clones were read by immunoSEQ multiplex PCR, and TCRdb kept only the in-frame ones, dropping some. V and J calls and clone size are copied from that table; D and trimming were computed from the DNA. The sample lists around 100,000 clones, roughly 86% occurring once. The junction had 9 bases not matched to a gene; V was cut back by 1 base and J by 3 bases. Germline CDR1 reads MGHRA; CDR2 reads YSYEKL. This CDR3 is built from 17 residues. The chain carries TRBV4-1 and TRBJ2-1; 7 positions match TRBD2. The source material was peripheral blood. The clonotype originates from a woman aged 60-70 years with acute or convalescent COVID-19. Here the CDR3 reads CASSQGPAGVFYNEQFF. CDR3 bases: TGCGCCAGCAGCCAAGGTCCCGCGGGAGTTTTCTACAATGAGCAGTTCTTC.